This T cell receptor (beta chain) was sequenced during a study of neurological immune-mediated disorders. Via MiXCR, TCRdb re-called the 5' RACE reads, giving one row per CDR3 protein. Of roughly 60,000 distinct CDR3 sequences listed, roughly an eighth are singletons. This clonotype was seen repeatedly, ten times or more. Sequencing was carried out using PBMCs. This TCR came from a man in his sixties in good health.

The CDR3 nucleotides are TGTGCCAGCAGCTTAAGGGACAGGAGCACTGAAGCTTTCTTT. Encoded protein: CASSLRDRSTEAFF. J is TRBJ1-1 and V is TRBV7-6; 8 nucleotides agree with TRBD1. The CDR3 runs 14 residues. V gave up 2 bases and J gave up 4 bases; unmatched junction bases: 3. Germline lookup yields CDR1 SGHVS and CDR2 FNYEAQ. Filled out from reference TRBV7-6 and TRBJ1-1, the complete variable domain reads GAGVSQSPRYKVTKRGQDVALRCDPISGHVSLYWYRQALGQGPEFLTYFNYEAQQDKSGLPNDRFSAERPEGSISTLTIQRTEQRDSAMYRCASSLRDRSTEAFFGQGTRLTVV.